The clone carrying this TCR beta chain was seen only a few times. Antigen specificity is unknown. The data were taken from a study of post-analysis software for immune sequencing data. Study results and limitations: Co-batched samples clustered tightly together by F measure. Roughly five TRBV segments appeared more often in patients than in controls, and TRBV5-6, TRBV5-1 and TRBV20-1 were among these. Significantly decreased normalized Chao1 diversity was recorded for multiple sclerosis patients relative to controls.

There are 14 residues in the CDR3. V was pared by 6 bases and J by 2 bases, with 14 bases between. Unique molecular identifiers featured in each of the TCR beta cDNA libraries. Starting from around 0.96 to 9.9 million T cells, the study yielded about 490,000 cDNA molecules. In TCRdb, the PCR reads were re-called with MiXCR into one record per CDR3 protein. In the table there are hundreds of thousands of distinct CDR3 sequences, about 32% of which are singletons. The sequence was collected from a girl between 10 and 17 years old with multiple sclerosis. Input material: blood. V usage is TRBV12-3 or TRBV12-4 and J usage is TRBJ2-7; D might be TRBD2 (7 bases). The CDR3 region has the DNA TGTGCCAGCAGACCCACAGGGAGGGCCTACGAGCAGTACTTC. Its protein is CASRPTGRAYEQYF.